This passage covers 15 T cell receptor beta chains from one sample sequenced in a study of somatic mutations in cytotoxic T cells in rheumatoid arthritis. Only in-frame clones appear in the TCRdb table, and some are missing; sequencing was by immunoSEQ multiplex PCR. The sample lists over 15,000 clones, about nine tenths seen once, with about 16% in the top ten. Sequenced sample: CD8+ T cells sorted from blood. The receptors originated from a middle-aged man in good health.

CDR3 sequence (DNA): TGTGCCACCCAGACAGTCTCCTACGAGCAGTACTTC. Translating it yields CATQTVSYEQYF. V gene TRBV28 combines with J gene TRBJ2-7; perhaps TRBD1 as D (5 bases). Germline V CDR1 and CDR2: MDHEN, SYDVKM. The CDR3 spans 12 residues. V lost 10 bases to trimming and J lost 0 bases, with 10 bases between them.

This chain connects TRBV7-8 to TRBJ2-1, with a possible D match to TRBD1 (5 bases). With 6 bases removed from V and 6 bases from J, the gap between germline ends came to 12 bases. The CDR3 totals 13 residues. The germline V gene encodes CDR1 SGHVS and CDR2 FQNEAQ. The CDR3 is CASSPGYSNEQFF. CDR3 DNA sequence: TGTGCCAGCAGTCCAGGGTACAGCAATGAGCAGTTCTTC.

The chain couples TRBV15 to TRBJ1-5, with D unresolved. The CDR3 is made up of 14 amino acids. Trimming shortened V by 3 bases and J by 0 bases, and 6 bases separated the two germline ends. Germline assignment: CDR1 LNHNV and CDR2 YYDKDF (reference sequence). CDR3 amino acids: CATSSEDSNQPQHF. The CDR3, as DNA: TGTGCCACCAGCAGTGAGGATAGCAATCAGCCCCAGCATTTT.

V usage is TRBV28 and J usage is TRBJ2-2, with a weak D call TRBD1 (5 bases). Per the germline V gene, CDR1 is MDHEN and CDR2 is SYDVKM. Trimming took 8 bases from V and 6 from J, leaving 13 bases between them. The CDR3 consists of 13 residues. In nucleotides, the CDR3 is TGTGCCAGCGGACAAAACCGCCCCGGGGAGCTGTTTTTT. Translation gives CASGQNRPGELFF.

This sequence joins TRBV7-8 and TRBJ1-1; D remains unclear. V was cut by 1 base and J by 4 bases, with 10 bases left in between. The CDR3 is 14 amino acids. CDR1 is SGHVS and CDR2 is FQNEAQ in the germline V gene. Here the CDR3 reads CASSLGLGVTEAFF. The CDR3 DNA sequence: TGTGCCAGCAGCTTAGGTCTCGGGGTCACTGAAGCTTTCTTT.

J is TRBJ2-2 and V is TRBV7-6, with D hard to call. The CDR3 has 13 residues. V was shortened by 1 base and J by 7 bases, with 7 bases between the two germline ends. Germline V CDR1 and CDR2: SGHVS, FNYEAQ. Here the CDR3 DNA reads TGTGCCAGCAGCTTAGATGGTAGCGGGGAGCTGTTTTTT. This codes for CASSLDGSGELFF. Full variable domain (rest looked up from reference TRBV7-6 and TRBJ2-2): GAGVSQSPRYKVTKRGQDVALRCDPISGHVSLYWYRQALGQGPEFLTYFNYEAQQDKSGLPNDRFSAERPEGSISTLTIQRTEQRDSAMYRCASSLDGSGELFFGEGSRLTVL.

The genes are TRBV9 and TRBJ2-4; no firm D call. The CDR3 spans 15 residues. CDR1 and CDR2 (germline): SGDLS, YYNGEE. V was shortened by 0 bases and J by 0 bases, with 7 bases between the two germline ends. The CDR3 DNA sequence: TGTGCCAGCAGCGTAGGCGTACTAGCCAAAAACATTCAGTACTTC. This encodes CASSVGVLAKNIQYF. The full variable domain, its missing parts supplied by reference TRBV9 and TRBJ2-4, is DSGVTQTPKHLITATGQRVTLRCSPRSGDLSVYWYQQSLDQGLQFLIQYYNGEERAKGNILERFSAQQFPDLHSELNLSSLELGDSALYFCASSVGVLAKNIQYFGAGTRLSVL.

The CDR3 DNA follows: TGTGCCAGCCAGTTCGAGGGGGTAAGCACAGATACGCAGTATTTT. Translating gives CASQFEGVSTDTQYF. This sequence joins TRBV28 and TRBJ2-3, with D possibly matching TRBD1 (6 bases). Germline loops: CDR1 MDHEN, CDR2 SYDVKM. The CDR3 is 15 residues long. The V end lost 8 bases, the J end lost 0 bases, and 15 bases lay between the germline ends.

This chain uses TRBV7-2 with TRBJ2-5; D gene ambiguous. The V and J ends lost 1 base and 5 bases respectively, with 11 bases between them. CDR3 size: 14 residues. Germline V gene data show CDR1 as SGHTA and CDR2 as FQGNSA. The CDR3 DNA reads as TGTGCCAGCAGCTTAGGGGTGTCCCTCGAGACCCAGTACTTC. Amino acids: CASSLGVSLETQYF. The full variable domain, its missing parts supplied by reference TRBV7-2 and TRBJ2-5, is GAGVSQSPSNKVTEKGKDVELRCDPISGHTALYWYRQSLGQGLEFLIYFQGNSAPDKSGLPSDRFSAERTGGSVSTLTIQRTQQEDSAVYLCASSLGVSLETQYFGPGTRLLVL.

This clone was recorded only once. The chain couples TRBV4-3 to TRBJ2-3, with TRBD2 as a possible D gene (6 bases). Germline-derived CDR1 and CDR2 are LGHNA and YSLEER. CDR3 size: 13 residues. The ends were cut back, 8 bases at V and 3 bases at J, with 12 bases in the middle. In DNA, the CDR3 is TGCGCCAGCCGGGACTGGGGGACAGATACGCAGTATTTT. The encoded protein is CASRDWGTDTQYF.

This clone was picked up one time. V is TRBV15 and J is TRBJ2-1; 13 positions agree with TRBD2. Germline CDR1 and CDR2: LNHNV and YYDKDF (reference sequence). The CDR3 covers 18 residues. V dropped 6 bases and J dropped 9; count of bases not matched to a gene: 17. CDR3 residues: CATSGLFRLAGGRGEQFF. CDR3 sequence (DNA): TGTGCCACCAGTGGTTTATTTCGACTAGCGGGAGGAAGAGGTGAGCAGTTCTTC.

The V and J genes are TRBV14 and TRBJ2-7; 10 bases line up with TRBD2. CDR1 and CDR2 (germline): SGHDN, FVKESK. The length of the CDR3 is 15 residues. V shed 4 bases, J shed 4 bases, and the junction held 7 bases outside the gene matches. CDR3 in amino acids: CASSRLLAGMYEQYF. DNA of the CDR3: TGTGCCAGCAGCCGATTACTAGCGGGAATGTACGAGCAGTACTTC.

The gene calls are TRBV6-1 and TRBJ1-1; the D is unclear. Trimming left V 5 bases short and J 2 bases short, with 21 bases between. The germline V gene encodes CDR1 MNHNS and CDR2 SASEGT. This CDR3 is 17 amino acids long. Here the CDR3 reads CASSKGLALGINTEAFF. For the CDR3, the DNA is TGTGCCAGCAGTAAAGGATTGGCCCTCGGTATTAACACTGAAGCTTTCTTT.

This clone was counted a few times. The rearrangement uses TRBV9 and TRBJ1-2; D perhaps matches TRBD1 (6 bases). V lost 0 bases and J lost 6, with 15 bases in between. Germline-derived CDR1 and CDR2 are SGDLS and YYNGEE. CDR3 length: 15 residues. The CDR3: CASSVVSRGQDGYTF. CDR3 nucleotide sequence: TGTGCCAGCAGCGTAGTAAGCCGGGGGCAGGATGGCTACACCTTC.

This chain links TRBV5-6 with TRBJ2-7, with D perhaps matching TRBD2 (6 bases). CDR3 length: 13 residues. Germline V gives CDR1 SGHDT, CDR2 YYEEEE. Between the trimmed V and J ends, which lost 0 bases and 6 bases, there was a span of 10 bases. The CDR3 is CASSLGLGLEQYF. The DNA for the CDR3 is TGTGCCAGCAGCTTGGGACTAGGGCTCGAGCAGTACTTC. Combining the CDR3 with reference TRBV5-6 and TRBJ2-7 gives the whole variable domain DAGVTQSPTHLIKTRGQQVTLRCSPKSGHDTVSWYQQALGQGPQFIFQYYEEEERQRGNFPDRFSGHQFPNYSSELNVNALLLGDSALYLCASSLGLGLEQYFGPGTRLTVT.